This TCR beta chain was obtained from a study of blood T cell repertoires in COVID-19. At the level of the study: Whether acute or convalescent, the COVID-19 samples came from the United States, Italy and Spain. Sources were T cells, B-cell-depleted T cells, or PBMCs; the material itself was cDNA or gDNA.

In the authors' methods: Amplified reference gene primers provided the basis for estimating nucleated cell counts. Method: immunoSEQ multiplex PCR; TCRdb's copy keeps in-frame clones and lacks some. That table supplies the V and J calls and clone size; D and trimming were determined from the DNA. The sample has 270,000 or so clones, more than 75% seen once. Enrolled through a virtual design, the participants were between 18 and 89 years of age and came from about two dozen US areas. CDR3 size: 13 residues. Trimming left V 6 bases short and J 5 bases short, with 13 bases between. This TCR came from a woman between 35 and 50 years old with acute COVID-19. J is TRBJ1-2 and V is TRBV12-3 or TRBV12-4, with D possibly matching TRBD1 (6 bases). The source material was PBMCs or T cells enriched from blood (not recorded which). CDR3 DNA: TGTGCCAGCAGCGCACAGGGCTGGTATGGCTACACCTTC. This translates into CASSAQGWYGYTF.